Following are 17 T cell receptor beta chains from one sample sequenced in a study of cytomegalovirus exposure and HLA in healthy donors. It was with 60 Vbeta and 13 Jbeta primers that the PCR ran. TCRdb's table, derived via immunoSEQ multiplex PCR, lists solely in-frame clones and lacks some. This table has tens of thousands of clones, approximately 79% appearing once. Sequencing used PBMCs. The receptors stem from a woman aged 40 to 55 in good health and CMV-seronegative.

For the CDR3, the DNA is TGCAGTGCGGGTTGGGGATCCAATCAGCCCCAGCATTTT. Translated, it gives CSAGWGSNQPQHF. The chain uses TRBV29-1 and TRBJ1-5; D not resolved. This CDR3 has 13 amino acids. Germline CDR1 SQVTM, CDR2 ANQGSEA.

J is TRBJ2-4 and V is TRBV5-4; TRBD1 matches at 8 bases. Germline V CDR1 and CDR2: SGHNT, YYREEE (reference sequence). The CDR3 sequence is 16 residues long. V dropped 4 bases and J dropped 0; count of bases not matched to a gene: 6. DNA of the CDR3: TGTGCCAGCAGCAAAACAGGGGGAGAAGCCAAAAACATTCAGTACTTC. Amino acid sequence: CASSKTGGEAKNIQYF.

The chain uses TRBV5-1 and TRBJ1-1; the D gene is possibly TRBD1 (6 bases). Trimming took 7 bases from V and 5 from J, leaving 27 bases between them. The CDR3 totals 17 residues. CDR1 and CDR2 from the germline V gene are SGHRS and YFSETQ. Here the CDR3 reads CASHPRQGREGGTEAFF. The CDR3 DNA reads TGCGCCAGCCACCCGAGGCAGGGCCGCGAGGGGGGGACTGAAGCTTTCTTT.

The gene calls are TRBV2 and TRBJ1-4; D may be TRBD1 (5 bases). Per the germline V gene, CDR1 is SNHLY and CDR2 is FYNNEI. Trimming removed 0 bases at V and 8 bases at J, with 13 bases between. CDR3 size: 15 residues. The CDR3 bases are TGTGCCAGCAGTGAAGCGAACCAGGGTTTAGAAAAACTGTTTTTT. Its translation is CASSEANQGLEKLFF.

The CDR3 bases are TGTGCCAGCAGCACAGTGGGACAGGGAGTCGGGGAGCTGTTTTTT. It codes for CASSTVGQGVGELFF. This chain joins TRBV7-2 and TRBJ2-2, with 9 nucleotides matching TRBD1. From germline, CDR1 is SGHTA and CDR2 FQGNSA. The CDR3 has 15 amino acids. J gave up 7 bases and V 5 bases, and 8 bases lay outside the gene matches.

The chain joins TRBV6-6 to TRBJ2-5; 10 bases align to TRBD2. This CDR3 spans 16 amino acids. The junction had 7 bases not matched to a gene; V was cut back by 2 bases and J by 4 bases. Germline lookup yields CDR1 MNHNY and CDR2 SVGAGI (reference sequence). CDR3 nucleotide sequence: TGTGCCAGCAGTTACCCTAGCGGGGGCATTGGAGAGACCCAGTACTTC. Its protein is CASSYPSGGIGETQYF.

The V and J genes are TRBV18 and TRBJ2-7, with 7 bases lining up with TRBD2. V shed 2 bases and J 2 bases; nucleotides not matched to a gene: 3. The CDR3 has 14 amino acids. The germline V gene encodes CDR1 KGHSH and CDR2 LQKENI. CDR3 sequence reads: CASSPLGGAYEQYF. As DNA, the CDR3 is TGTGCCAGCTCACCATTGGGGGGGGCCTACGAGCAGTACTTC.

The V call is TRBV21-1, the J call TRBJ2-2; whether TRBD2, the table's D call, matches the DNA was not checked. TRBV21-1 is assigned pseudogene status. The CDR3 loop spans 19 amino acids. CDR3 DNA: TGTGCCAGCCGAAAGCCAGCTAGACTAGCGGGGGCTGTCGCCGGGGAGCTGTTTTTT. Translation gives CASRKPARLAGAVAGELFF.

The gene calls are TRBV15 and TRBJ2-3; TRBD2 matches 7 bases. Germline V CDR1 and CDR2: LNHNV, YYDKDF (reference sequence). V gave up 0 bases and J gave up 1 base; unmatched junction bases: 7. The length of the CDR3 is 17 residues. The CDR3 region is CATSREGGKVGTDTQYF. The CDR3 bases are TGTGCCACCAGCAGAGAGGGGGGGAAGGTAGGCACAGATACGCAGTATTTT.

V usage is TRBV7-2 and J usage is TRBJ2-7; 7 bases line up with TRBD1. CDR3 length: 14 residues. V lost 4 bases, J lost 3 bases, and 6 bases stayed unmatched. Germline CDR1 SGHTA, CDR2 FQGNSA. CDR3 residues: CASSSGGTNYEQYF. The CDR3 region has the DNA TGTGCCAGCAGCTCAGGGGGAACGAACTACGAGCAGTACTTC.

This clone is a singleton in its sample. The J gene is TRBJ2-2, the V gene TRBV4-2, with 11 positions matching TRBD2. Germline CDR1 LGHNA, CDR2 YNFKEQ. V lost 1 base, J lost 6 bases, and 10 bases stayed unmatched. CDR3 length: 18 amino acids. The CDR3 here is CASSQAETSGVTSGELFF. The CDR3, as DNA: TGTGCCAGCAGCCAAGCCGAGACTAGCGGGGTTACGTCCGGGGAGCTGTTTTTT.

The table lists this clone with a few counts. This sample includes further DNA sequences coding for the same CDR3. This chain connects TRBV7-2 to TRBJ1-2, with TRBD1 identical over 8 bases. CDR1 is SGHTA, CDR2 FQGNSA, per germline. The CDR3 totals 14 residues. J was trimmed by 2 bases and V by 5 bases; bases with no gene match: 4. CDR3 sequence: CASSLDRGNYGYTF. CDR3 DNA: TGTGCCAGCAGCCTCGACAGGGGCAACTATGGCTACACCTTC.

The genes are TRBV6-5 and TRBJ1-6, with TRBD1 matching 7 bases. Germline V gene data show CDR1 as MNHEY and CDR2 as SVGAGI. The V and J ends lost 4 bases and 5 bases, in that order; junction bases with no gene match: 5. The CDR3 extends over 15 amino acids. CDR3 DNA: TGTGCCAGCAGTTCCGGGGGACAGAATAATTCACCCCTCCACTTT. This encodes CASSSGGQNNSPLHF.

This clone is a singleton in its sample. The chain employs TRBV11-3 and TRBJ1-1, with D uncertain. The CDR3 is 13 residues long. Trimming removed 3 bases at V and 1 base at J, with 6 bases between. Germline V gene sequence: CDR1 SGHNT, CDR2 YENEEA. CDR3: CASSFEGNTEAFF. The CDR3 DNA reads as TGTGCCAGCAGCTTTGAGGGGAACACTGAAGCTTTCTTT.

The V call is TRBV30, the J call TRBJ2-4; perhaps TRBD2 as D (7 bases). The CDR3 covers 15 residues. V lost 4 bases to trimming and J lost 0 bases, with 13 bases between them. CDR1 is GTSNPN, CDR2 SVGIG, per germline (reference sequence). DNA for the CDR3: TGTGCCTGGATGGGGGGGCCCCTAGCCAAAAACATTCAGTACTTC. It encodes CAWMGGPLAKNIQYF.

This chain uses TRBV15 with TRBJ2-1; TRBD1 might be the D (5 bases). Between the trimmed V and J ends, which lost 4 bases and 4 bases, there was a span of 14 bases. The CDR3 sequence is 15 residues long. The V gene's germline CDR1 is LNHNV and CDR2 YYDKDF (reference sequence). The CDR3 spells CATSKSQTVYNEQFF. CDR3 coding DNA: TGTGCCACCAGCAAAAGCCAGACAGTTTACAATGAGCAGTTCTTC.

The CDR3 sequence: CASSRKTGWTNYGYTF. The CDR3 DNA sequence: TGTGCCAGTAGCCGCAAGACAGGGTGGACTAACTATGGCTACACCTTC. V usage is TRBV19 and J usage is TRBJ1-2; 7 bases fit TRBD1. Losses at the gene ends were 6 bases for V and 0 bases for J; bases not matched to a gene: 10. Germline V CDR1 and CDR2: LNHDA, SQIVND (reference sequence). This CDR3 is 16 amino acids long.